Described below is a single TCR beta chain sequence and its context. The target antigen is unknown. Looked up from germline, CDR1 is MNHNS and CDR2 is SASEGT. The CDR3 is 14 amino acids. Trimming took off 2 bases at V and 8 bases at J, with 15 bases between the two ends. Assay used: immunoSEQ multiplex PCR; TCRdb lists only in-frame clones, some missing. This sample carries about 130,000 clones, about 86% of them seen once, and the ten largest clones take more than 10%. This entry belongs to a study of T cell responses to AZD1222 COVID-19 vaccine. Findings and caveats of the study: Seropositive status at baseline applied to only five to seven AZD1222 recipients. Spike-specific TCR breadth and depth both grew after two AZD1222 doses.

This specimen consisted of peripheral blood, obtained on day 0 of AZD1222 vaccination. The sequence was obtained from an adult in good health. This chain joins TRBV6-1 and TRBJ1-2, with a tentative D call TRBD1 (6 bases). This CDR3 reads CASSESRGAGGYTF. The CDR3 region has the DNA TGTGCCAGCAGTGAAAGTCGGGGGGCTGGCGGCTACACCTTC.